The 27 T cell receptor beta chains given below trace back to one sample, sequenced in a study of T-cell memory formation after mild COVID-19. TCRdb fed the 5' RACE reads into MiXCR, producing one record per CDR3 protein. The data hold roughly 350,000 distinct CDR3 sequences, with roughly 15% observed a single time. Material for sequencing was PBMCs or a T cell subset sorted from them (not recorded which). Receptors originate from a young man who had mild COVID-19 (a few samples of this study predate the infection). Cell type and time point are not known.

This clonotype turned up a few times. J is TRBJ2-5 and V is TRBV2; TRBD1 aligns across 10 bases. There are 14 residues in the CDR3. Germline CDR1 reads SNHLY; CDR2 reads FYNNEI. The V segment lost 7 bases and the J segment 5 bases; nucleotides outside the gene matches: 7. CDR3 protein: CASTMDRGKETQYF. The CDR3 coding sequence is TGTGCCAGCACCATGGACAGGGGGAAGGAGACCCAGTACTTC.

The sample holds many counts of this clonotype. V is TRBV4-2 and J is TRBJ2-5, with D possibly TRBD1 on 5 matching bases. Germline CDR1 and CDR2: LGHNA and YNFKEQ. V shed 1 base and J shed 5 bases, with 14 bases lying between them. The CDR3 loop spans 15 amino acids. CDR3 sequence: CASSQGGPGRETQYF. The CDR3 DNA reads as TGTGCCAGCAGCCAAGGGGGCCCAGGGCGGGAGACCCAGTACTTC.

This chain joins TRBV20-1 and TRBJ2-3, with TRBD2 identical over 8 bases. Germline V gene data show CDR1 as DFQATT and CDR2 as SNEGSKA (reference sequence). CDR3 length equals 18 residues. The ends lost 2 bases at V and 0 bases at J; junction bases unmatched: 13. The CDR3 loop is CSARLPQGRGASTDTQYF. CDR3 nucleotide sequence: TGCAGTGCTAGATTACCCCAAGGGCGGGGGGCTAGCACAGATACGCAGTATTTT.

The J gene is TRBJ1-2, the V gene TRBV13; TRBD1 matches at 8 bases. CDR1 is PRHDT and CDR2 is FYEKMQ in the germline V gene (reference sequence). The CDR3 is 15 amino acids. V was clipped by 4 bases and J by 7 bases; unmatched bases: 11. In nucleotides, the CDR3 is TGTGCCAGCAGCTCCTCCCAGGGGGCGTTTATTGGCTACACCTTC. This codes for CASSSSQGAFIGYTF.

The chain uses TRBV4-3 and TRBJ2-3; D is ambiguous. Per the germline V gene, CDR1 is LGHNA and CDR2 is YSLEER. V shed 1 base and J shed 6 bases, with 11 bases lying between them. The CDR3 is 14 amino acids. CDR3 sequence: CASSQVSAGDTQYF. The CDR3 nucleotides read TGCGCCAGCAGCCAAGTTTCGGCTGGGGATACGCAGTATTTT.

V gene TRBV6-9 combines with J gene TRBJ2-3, with D perhaps being TRBD1 or TRBD2 (6 bases each). Germline V gene data show CDR1 as MNHGY and CDR2 as SVAAGI. The CDR3 spans 15 residues. Trimming took off 0 bases at V and 2 bases at J, with 9 bases between the two ends. Written as DNA, the CDR3 is TGTGCCAGCAGTTATTCAGGGGGGACCACAGATACGCAGTATTTT. Protein: CASSYSGGTTDTQYF.

This clonotype was picked up a small number of times. The CDR3 sequence is CSALKAGLAPNGELFF. The CDR3 nucleotides are TGCAGTGCCCTTAAGGCGGGACTAGCGCCTAACGGGGAGCTGTTTTTT. This chain connects TRBV20-1 to TRBJ2-2, with 10 bases fitting TRBD2. This CDR3 comprises 16 residues. Germline assignment: CDR1 DFQATT and CDR2 SNEGSKA (reference sequence). V was pared by 6 bases and J by 7 bases, with 14 bases of the junction left unmatched.

The chain links TRBV2 to TRBJ1-3, with D hard to call. Germline V CDR1 and CDR2: SNHLY, FYNNEI. Trimming cost V 6 bases and J 7 bases, with 10 bases left between them. CDR3 length equals 12 residues. Here the CDR3 reads CASSFAPNTIYF. As DNA, the CDR3 is TGTGCCAGCAGCTTCGCTCCGAACACCATATATTTT.

This clonotype was recorded a few times. The chain employs TRBV27 and TRBJ2-1; D not resolved. V was pared by 3 bases and J by 0 bases, with 9 bases between. Germline V gene data show CDR1 as MNHEY and CDR2 as SMNVEV (reference sequence). This CDR3 spans 15 amino acids. The CDR3: CASSFVARSYNEQFF. CDR3 in DNA: TGTGCCAGCAGTTTCGTGGCCCGCTCCTACAATGAGCAGTTCTTC.

The rearrangement uses TRBV7-2 and TRBJ2-7; 8 bases are a match to TRBD2. This CDR3 region has 12 residues. Trimming took 6 bases from V and 8 from J; bases not matched to a gene: 6. The V gene's germline CDR1 is SGHTA and CDR2 FQGNSA. CDR3 sequence (DNA): TGTGCCAGCAGTAACTTAGCGGGGCAGCAGTACTTC. Translation: CASSNLAGQQYF.

V is TRBV20-1 and J is TRBJ1-5, with TRBD1 matching over 7 bases. The ends lost 2 bases at V and 3 bases at J; junction bases unmatched: 10. The CDR3 is 16 amino acids. Germline lookup yields CDR1 DFQATT and CDR2 SNEGSKA (reference sequence). The CDR3 DNA reads TGCAGTGCTAGACGAGGGGGCCCAGAGTCCAATCAGCCCCAGCATTTT. Encoded protein: CSARRGGPESNQPQHF.

This clonotype was found a few times. The chain employs TRBV7-8 and TRBJ1-5, with D tentatively TRBD1 (6 bases). Germline-derived CDR1 and CDR2 are SGHVS and FQNEAQ. The germline V and J ends were trimmed by 5 bases and 4 bases, with 15 bases remaining between them. The CDR3 is made up of 15 amino acids. CDR3 in DNA: TGTGCCAGCAGCCGCGATTCAGGGGAAAATCAGCCCCAGCATTTT. Its translation: CASSRDSGENQPQHF.

The rearrangement links TRBV5-1 to TRBJ1-1; no reliable D call. Germline V lookup: CDR1 SGHRS, CDR2 YFSETQ. V dropped 4 bases and J dropped 4 bases, with 17 bases sitting between them. This CDR3 is 15 amino acids long. The CDR3 here is CASSTDLTPTTEAFF. The CDR3 coding sequence is TGCGCCAGCAGCACGGACCTTACCCCAACCACTGAAGCTTTCTTT.

This clonotype was detected a few times. The genes are TRBV6-2 or TRBV6-3 and TRBJ2-1; D perhaps matches TRBD2 (7 bases). This CDR3 is built from 17 residues. Trimming pared 5 bases from V and 5 bases from J, leaving 22 bases between. The germline V gene has CDR1 MNHEY and CDR2 SVGEGT. CDR3 region: CASSPGMGGGEDNEQFF. In nucleotides, the CDR3 is TGTGCCAGCAGTCCTGGGATGGGAGGGGGTGAGGACAATGAGCAGTTCTTC.

This clonotype was counted only a few times. The rearrangement joins TRBV7-9 to TRBJ1-6, with 7 bases aligning to TRBD1. Trimming took 5 bases from V and 5 from J; bases not matched to a gene: 9. Looked up from germline, CDR1 is SEHNR and CDR2 is FQNEAQ (reference sequence). The CDR3 covers 16 residues. In DNA form, the CDR3 reads TGTGCCAGCAGCCCAGGACAGGCAAGGAATAATTCACCCCTCCACTTT. Its translation: CASSPGQARNNSPLHF. Full variable domain (rest looked up from reference TRBV7-9 and TRBJ1-6): DTGVSQNPRHKITKRGQNVTFRCDPISEHNRLYWYRQTLGQGPEFLTYFQNEAQLEKSRLLSDRFSAERPKGSFSTLEIQRTEQGDSAMYLCASSPGQARNNSPLHFGNGTRLTVT.

The chain uses TRBV4-3 and TRBJ2-2, with D perhaps TRBD1 (7 bases). V lost 3 bases and J 8 bases, leaving 37 bases between the germline ends. This CDR3 comprises 22 residues. Germline V gene sequence: CDR1 LGHNA, CDR2 YSLEER. CDR3 coding DNA: TGCGCCAGCAGCCATCCCCTCGGGACAGAATCAAGGCACCGACCGGGACTTGGGGAGCTGTTTTTT. Translating gives CASSHPLGTESRHRPGLGELFF.

The table lists this clonotype with many counts. The rearrangement joins TRBV5-1 to TRBJ1-1; 10 nucleotides align to TRBD1. The germline V gene encodes CDR1 SGHRS and CDR2 YFSETQ. The CDR3 has 14 residues. J was trimmed by 5 bases and V by 5 bases; bases with no gene match: 6. As DNA, the CDR3 is TGCGCCAGCAGAGCTGACAGGGGGCTAACTGAAGCTTTCTTT. Its protein is CASRADRGLTEAFF.

V usage is TRBV4-1 and J usage is TRBJ2-6, with unresolved D. CDR1 is MGHRA and CDR2 is YSYEKL in the germline V gene. CDR3 length equals 18 residues. Deletions cut 0 bases from V and 0 bases from J, with 12 bases between. This CDR3 reads CASSQDLPSLSGANVLTF. CDR3 DNA sequence: TGCGCCAGCAGCCAAGATTTACCGAGCCTCTCTGGGGCCAACGTCCTGACTTTC.

This chain connects TRBV6-5 to TRBJ2-3; D ambiguous. Per germline, CDR1 MNHEY and CDR2 SVGAGI. V was cut by 6 bases and J by 2 bases, with 18 bases left in between. The CDR3 covers 16 residues. The CDR3 region is CASSTISGHHTDTQYF. CDR3 DNA sequence: TGTGCCAGCAGCACTATTTCGGGCCATCACACAGATACGCAGTATTTT.

Ten or more counts support this clonotype. The chain has TRBV20-1 and TRBJ2-1; no clear D gene. Germline CDR1 and CDR2: DFQATT and SNEGSKA (reference sequence). This CDR3 comprises 14 residues. Between the trimmed V and J ends, which lost 7 bases and 4 bases, there was a span of 17 bases. CDR3 coding DNA: TGCAGTGTTTTGCCCCCGGCCCCTTACAATGAGCAGTTCTTC. It yields the protein CSVLPPAPYNEQFF.

This clonotype was seen a few times. This chain connects TRBV2 to TRBJ2-7, with D maybe TRBD1 (6 bases). The CDR3 loop spans 12 amino acids. The germline V and J ends were trimmed by 6 bases and 4 bases, with 10 bases remaining between them. The germline gives CDR1 SNHLY, CDR2 FYNNEI. This CDR3 reads CASRGDTYEQYV. DNA of the CDR3: TGTGCCAGCAGGGGGGACACATACGAGCAGTACGTC.

The V gene is TRBV25-1, the J gene TRBJ1-2, with unresolved D. V was shortened by 1 base and J by 4 bases, with 10 bases between the two germline ends. Germline values: CDR1 MGHDK, CDR2 SYGVNS. The CDR3 is 14 residues long. CDR3 bases: TGTGCCAGCAGTGAATGGGAGGAGGGCTATGGCTACACCTTC. Protein sequence: CASSEWEEGYGYTF.

In this sample, this clonotype turned up a few times. V gene TRBV10-3 combines with J gene TRBJ2-1; D unclear. CDR1 is ENHRY and CDR2 is SYGVKD in the germline V gene. This CDR3 region has 11 residues. Between the trimmed V and J ends, which lost 3 bases and 9 bases, there was a span of 6 bases. CDR3 sequence (DNA): TGTGCCATCAGTGACCACCTTGAGCAGTTCTTC. Residues: CAISDHLEQFF.

This clonotype has just a few counts. The CDR3 nucleotides read TGTGCCAGCAAGGACAGGGCTTTTGAAAAACTGTTTTTT. Translated: CASKDRAFEKLFF. The chain combines TRBV6-2 or TRBV6-3 with TRBJ1-4, with 8 bases matching TRBD1. Germline trimming cut 7 bases from V and 7 bases from J; bases unmatched to any gene: 5. This CDR3 has 13 residues. CDR1 and CDR2 from the germline V gene are MNHEY and SVGEGT.

The V and J genes are TRBV7-2 and TRBJ2-5, with no clear D. The CDR3 is 12 amino acids. Germline lookup yields CDR1 SGHTA and CDR2 FQGNSA. Deletions cut 5 bases from V and 8 bases from J, with 12 bases between. CDR3 in DNA: TGTGCCAGCAGCACTTATACCCGCACCCAGTACTTC. Residues: CASSTYTRTQYF.

This clonotype has a handful of counts. This CDR3 reads CASSQDWVLIEGRASHTEAFF. The CDR3 DNA reads TGCGCCAGCAGCCAAGATTGGGTTCTTATTGAGGGCAGGGCTTCCCACACTGAAGCTTTCTTT. The genes are TRBV4-1 and TRBJ1-1, with D possibly TRBD1 on 5 matching bases. The germline CDR1 and CDR2 sequences are MGHRA and YSYEKL. The CDR3 runs 21 residues. V lost 0 bases and J 3 bases, leaving 29 bases between the germline ends.

A few counts support this clonotype. CDR3 nucleotide sequence: TGTGCCAGCACCCAAACCGGGGAGCTGTTTTTT. Translation: CASTQTGELFF. V is TRBV6-5 and J is TRBJ2-2, with no clear D. Trimming pared 7 bases from V and 5 bases from J, leaving 5 bases between. CDR3 length equals 11 residues. Germline values: CDR1 MNHEY, CDR2 SVGAGI.